The 32 T cell receptor beta chains in this list originate from one sample, sequenced in a study of monozygotic twins with inflammatory bowel disease. TCRdb reanalyzed the 5' RACE reads and collapses them to one entry per CDR3 protein, without DNA. Its listing shows under 150,000 distinct CDR3 sequences. The sequencing input was blood. Every receptor here comes from a human donor with ulcerative colitis or Crohn's disease, or a healthy co-twin of an affected twin (not recorded which).

The genes are TRBV20-1 and TRBJ2-6; the TCRdb call, TRBD1, lacks DNA for checking. Germline V lookup: CDR1 DFQATT, CDR2 SNEGSKA (reference sequence). CDR3 length: 18 residues. This CDR3 is CSARDLGGQVSGANVLTF.

The chain carries TRBV3-1 and TRBJ1-1. This CDR3 is 13 amino acids long. CDR1 and CDR2 (germline): LGHDT, YNNKEL (reference sequence). The CDR3: CASSQAENTEAFF.

The V call is TRBV19, the J call TRBJ2-7; TCRdb's D call of TRBD1 is untestable without DNA. The CDR3 contains 13 residues. CDR1 LNHDA and CDR2 SQIVND come from the germline V gene (reference sequence). CDR3 loop: CASKTGGSYEQYF.

The chain combines TRBV7-2 with TRBJ2-1; TCRdb's D gene call, TRBD1, goes unchecked for lack of DNA. This CDR3 contains 20 residues. CDR1 and CDR2 from the germline V gene are SGHTA and FQGNSA. CDR3 amino acids: CASSFPRGSGGPTPWDEQFF.

The chain has TRBV7-3 and TRBJ2-3; TCRdb picks TRBD2, but there is no DNA to check that call. The CDR3 totals 16 residues. Looked up from germline, CDR1 is SGHTA and CDR2 is FQGTGA. This CDR3 is CASSLKGTLPTDTQYF.

The V gene is TRBV28, the J gene TRBJ1-2; no DNA is available, so the TRBD1 call from TCRdb remains unchecked. The germline V gene has CDR1 MDHEN and CDR2 SYDVKM. The CDR3 sequence is 13 residues long. CDR3 amino acids: CASRQGGGYGYTF.

The rearrangement uses TRBV5-1 and TRBJ2-5; TCRdb's D call of TRBD1 is untestable without DNA. The germline CDR1 and CDR2 sequences are SGHRS and YFSETQ. The CDR3 is 14 amino acids. The CDR3 sequence is CASSLETGSETQYF.

The chain links TRBV23-1 to TRBJ1-3. TRBV23-1 is reported as an ORF; its role is uncertain. This CDR3 contains 20 residues. The CDR3: CASTLGRIPLKGSSGNTIYF.

The chain recombines TRBV5-1 with TRBJ1-4. The CDR3 sequence is 14 residues long. Germline lookup yields CDR1 SGHRS and CDR2 YFSETQ. The CDR3 sequence is CASSLSPANEKLFF.

The chain's CDR3 is CAISEDGFDQPQHF. The chain has TRBV10-3 and TRBJ1-5. The CDR3 has 14 amino acids. Looked up from germline, CDR1 is ENHRY and CDR2 is SYGVKD.

The V and J genes are TRBV11-2 and TRBJ2-2; the D call from TCRdb, TRBD2, cannot be confirmed without DNA. Germline values: CDR1 SGHAT, CDR2 FQNNGV. The CDR3 spans 16 residues. CDR3 amino acids: CASSPLPRGVPGELFF.

The chain joins TRBV6-2 or TRBV6-3 to TRBJ1-5; TCRdb proposes TRBD1, but this gene call is untestable without DNA. From germline, CDR1 is MNHEY and CDR2 SVGEGT. This CDR3 has 14 amino acids. CDR3 loop: CASTKGTDNQPQHF.

The V gene is TRBV19, the J gene TRBJ2-7; checking the TCRdb D call of TRBD1 is not possible without DNA. Germline CDR1 LNHDA, CDR2 SQIVND (reference sequence). The CDR3 totals 15 residues. The chain's CDR3 is CASSFYVDTSYEQYF.

The chain uses TRBV7-9 and TRBJ1-2; TCRdb lists TRBD1, though no DNA is available to test this call. CDR1 is SEHNR, CDR2 FQNEAQ, per germline (reference sequence). The CDR3 consists of 15 residues. The CDR3 spells CASSLAPGLNYGYTF.

This chain joins TRBV20-1 and TRBJ1-2. Germline CDR1 reads DFQATT; CDR2 reads SNEGSKA (reference sequence). The CDR3 length is 16 residues. The chain's CDR3 is CSAPDREGSSNYGYTF.

This chain uses TRBV6-5 with TRBJ1-2. This CDR3 region has 15 residues. Germline loops: CDR1 MNHEY, CDR2 SVGAGI. The CDR3 region is CASSYSGDPYYGYTF.

The chain uses TRBV19 and TRBJ2-2; checking the TCRdb D call of TRBD1 is not possible without DNA. Germline assignment: CDR1 LNHDA and CDR2 SQIVND (reference sequence). The CDR3 is 18 residues long. This CDR3 reads CASSHPGQGVTNTGELFF.

The CDR3 loop reads CACSIGTPYNEQFF. The chain has TRBV30 and TRBJ2-1; TCRdb proposes TRBD1, but this gene call is untestable without DNA. Germline V CDR1 and CDR2: GTSNPN, SVGIG (reference sequence). The CDR3 spans 14 residues.

The chain recombines TRBV5-1 with TRBJ2-5; TCRdb's D gene call, TRBD1, goes unchecked for lack of DNA. CDR3 length equals 17 residues. CDR1 is SGHRS and CDR2 is YFSETQ in the germline V gene. Here the CDR3 reads CASSAGQGGLGRETQYF.

The CDR3 region is CASSLVTSTDTQYF. The rearrangement joins TRBV12-3 or TRBV12-4 to TRBJ2-3. The CDR3 extends over 14 amino acids.

This chain joins TRBV6-2 or TRBV6-3 and TRBJ2-2; TCRdb's D gene call, TRBD1, goes unchecked for lack of DNA. The CDR3 is made up of 15 amino acids. Germline CDR1 and CDR2: MNHEY and SVGEGT. Here the CDR3 reads CASSYSGTGRRELFF.

The genes are TRBV28 and TRBJ2-2; with no DNA, the TCRdb D assignment of TRBD1 cannot be verified. The CDR3 runs 17 residues. Germline V gives CDR1 MDHEN, CDR2 SYDVKM. CDR3 loop: CASSFPHTGGDTGELFF.

The CDR3 region is CASSTDGYNEKLFF. The chain has TRBV11-2 and TRBJ1-4. The CDR3 consists of 14 residues. Germline-derived CDR1 and CDR2 are SGHAT and FQNNGV.

This sequence joins TRBV15 and TRBJ2-3; TCRdb picks TRBD2, but there is no DNA to check that call. The CDR3 is made up of 17 amino acids. Looked up from germline, CDR1 is LNHNV and CDR2 is YYDKDF (reference sequence). CDR3 sequence: CATSRTTSGSSTDTQYF.

The chain joins TRBV29-1 to TRBJ2-7. Germline CDR1 reads SQVTM; CDR2 reads ANQGSEA. The CDR3 covers 11 residues. The CDR3 loop reads CSVEGVYEQYF.

The chain couples TRBV3-1 to TRBJ2-5; TCRdb designates TRBD2, a call that cannot be tested without DNA. This CDR3 contains 18 residues. CDR1 and CDR2 from the germline V gene are LGHDT and YNNKEL (reference sequence). CDR3 loop: CASSQVLMTSGVQETQYF.

V and J are TRBV12-5 and TRBJ2-1; the TRBD2 assignment by TCRdb is unverifiable without DNA. From germline, CDR1 is LGHNT and CDR2 FRNRAP. The CDR3 runs to 17 residues. The CDR3 sequence is CASGELGWVEAYNEQFF.

This chain connects TRBV5-1 to TRBJ2-7; TCRdb reports TRBD1, a call that lacks DNA to check it against. The length of the CDR3 is 15 residues. Germline V gives CDR1 SGHRS, CDR2 YFSETQ. The CDR3 loop is CASSLVPGQLYEQYF.

The V gene is TRBV6-2 or TRBV6-3, the J gene TRBJ2-3; there is no DNA to check the TCRdb D call of TRBD1. This CDR3 has 16 residues. Germline assignment: CDR1 MNHEY and CDR2 SVGEGT. Here the CDR3 reads CASAEGDSYFTDTQYF.

The gene calls are TRBV6-5 and TRBJ1-1. This CDR3 has 15 residues. Germline values: CDR1 MNHEY, CDR2 SVGAGI. The CDR3 is CASSYSRIPNTEAFF.

The chain employs TRBV7-2 and TRBJ2-3. From germline, CDR1 is SGHTA and CDR2 FQGNSA. This CDR3 spans 15 amino acids. CDR3 amino acids: CASSADGLSTDTQYF.

V usage is TRBV10-2 and J usage is TRBJ1-3. Germline loops: CDR1 WSHSY, CDR2 SAAADI. This CDR3 spans 13 amino acids. CDR3 residues: CASQWDSGNTIYF.